This T cell receptor beta chain was found in a study of glioma-infiltrating T cells. Study-level points and caveats: Very few CDR3 sequences were shared between tissue and blood. Tissue-blood divergence was below expectation in non-neoplastic patients, above in gliomas.

Using RNA template, CDR3s of TCR alpha and beta were amplified with iRepertoire arm-PCR. TCRdb itself ran the multiplex PCR reads through MiXCR, one entry per CDR3 protein. The sample records under 200,000 distinct CDR3 sequences, approximately 40% being singletons. V lost 5 bases, J lost 3 bases, and 6 bases stayed unmatched. The CDR3 length is 14 residues. Germline V CDR1 and CDR2: SGHVS, FNYEAQ. This clonotype has a count of ten or more. Its antigen is undetermined. The rearrangement joins TRBV7-6 to TRBJ2-7, with 8 bases aligning to TRBD2. The source material was glioma tissue, nonneoplastic brain tissue, or PBMCs (not recorded which). The receptor's source is a human donor with low-grade glioma or glioblastoma, undergoing nonglioma brain surgery, or in good health (not recorded which). The CDR3 DNA sequence: TGTGCCAGCAGCCGTGGACTAGCTGGCTACGAGCAGTACTTC. This gives the protein CASSRGLAGYEQYF. The entire variable domain, with the rest obtained from reference TRBV7-6 and TRBJ2-7, is as follows: GAGVSQSPRYKVTKRGQDVALRCDPISGHVSLYWYRQALGQGPEFLTYFNYEAQQDKSGLPNDRFSAERPEGSISTLTIQRTEQRDSAMYRCASSRGLAGYEQYFGPGTRLTVT.